Each of the 30 T cell receptor beta chains below was sequenced from the same sample in a study of spatial heterogeneity in lung cancer. General observations from the study: It was found that expanded intratumoral alpha and beta TCR counts tracked tumor mutation counts.

These receptors have no identified antigens. Described time point: sample taken at primary tumor resection. Each CDR3 protein is one row after TCRdb ran MiXCR on the 5' RACE reads. The table has 1,500 to 2,000 distinct CDR3 sequences, around 20% seen once. The input for sequencing was lung tumor tissue, taken at surgery. Receptors were obtained from a male donor with early-stage non-small cell lung cancer.

By its share, this clonotype is medium-sized. This beta chain is a stray read from a library made for alpha chains; its abundance is not meaningful. The V and J genes are TRBV30 and TRBJ2-5, with D unresolved. Per the germline V gene, CDR1 is GTSNPN and CDR2 is SVGIG (reference sequence). This CDR3 is 12 amino acids long. V was pared by 1 base and J by 3 bases, with 6 bases between. DNA of the CDR3: TGTGCCTGGAGTGCTAGGGAAGAGACCCAGTACTTC. It codes for CAWSAREETQYF.

This clonotype counts as medium-sized (0.01 to 0.1%). This beta chain is a stray read from a library made for alpha chains; its abundance is not meaningful. The rearrangement links TRBV28 to TRBJ2-1; 11 nucleotides align to TRBD2. Losses at the gene ends were 3 bases for V and 0 bases for J; bases not matched to a gene: 4. The CDR3 runs to 17 residues. Germline values: CDR1 MDHEN, CDR2 SYDVKM. The CDR3 spells CASSLSTSGSSYNEQFF. For the CDR3, the DNA is TGTGCCAGCAGTTTGAGTACTAGCGGGAGCTCCTACAATGAGCAGTTCTTC.

This clonotype is categorized as medium-sized. In a library made to pick up alpha chains, this beta chain is a stray read with a size that means little. The V call is TRBV29-1, the J call TRBJ2-1, with 8 bases matching TRBD2. Germline V gene sequence: CDR1 SQVTM, CDR2 ANQGSEA. V was pared by 5 bases and J by 2 bases, with 8 bases of the junction left unmatched. The CDR3 has 15 amino acids. The CDR3 bases are TGCAGCGTTCCGCGAGGTAGCGGGACCTACAATGAGCAGTTCTTC. This encodes CSVPRGSGTYNEQFF.

By share, this clonotype counts as medium-sized. This beta chain represents an off-target read in a library built for alpha chains; its size is of limited meaning. The chain has TRBV3-1 and TRBJ2-4; TRBD1 matches at 7 bases. The CDR3 length is 13 residues. V shed 0 bases and J 9 bases; nucleotides not matched to a gene: 2. Per germline, CDR1 LGHDT and CDR2 YNNKEL (reference sequence). The CDR3 sequence is CASSQEGGGIQYF. DNA for the CDR3: TGTGCCAGCAGCCAAGAAGGGGGCGGCATTCAGTACTTC.

By share, this clonotype counts as medium-sized. This beta chain lies outside the target of a library built for alpha chains; its clone size means little. The rearrangement uses TRBV5-1 and TRBJ1-1, with TRBD1 identical over 9 bases. V dropped 2 bases and J dropped 4; count of bases not matched to a gene: 6. The CDR3 spans 15 residues. The germline V gene has CDR1 SGHRS and CDR2 YFSETQ. The CDR3 DNA follows: TGCGCCAGCAGCTTCGGGACAGGGAGAGGCACTGAAGCTTTCTTT. Translated: CASSFGTGRGTEAFF.

Judged by abundance, this clonotype is medium-sized (0.01 to 0.1%). The size of this beta chain means little, since it is a stray read in a library made for alpha chains. V usage is TRBV28 and J usage is TRBJ2-6; TRBD1 matches at 10 bases. The CDR3 is 18 residues long. With V trimmed by 9 bases and J by 2 bases, 13 bases remained unmatched. Germline loops: CDR1 MDHEN, CDR2 SYDVKM. CDR3 loop: CASSTVRQGATGANVLTF. CDR3 bases: TGTGCCAGTTCTACTGTGCGACAGGGGGCAACTGGGGCCAACGTCCTGACTTTC.

By sample fraction, this clonotype is medium-sized (0.01 to 0.1%). A library made for alpha chains picked up this beta chain off target, so its size means little. The CDR3 nucleotides read TGTGCCAGCAGTTCCCGGACAGGGAAGGGAGTCAATGAGCAGTTCTTC. Encoded protein: CASSSRTGKGVNEQFF. V usage is TRBV6-6 and J usage is TRBJ2-1; 8 bases agree with TRBD1. The CDR3 is 16 residues long. Germline CDR1 MNHNY, CDR2 SVGAGI (reference sequence). Unmatched junction bases numbered 11, after V lost 4 bases and J lost 6 bases.

Notes on this clonotype: The library was prepared for alpha chains; this beta chain is a stray read, so its frequency means little. The chain's CDR3 is CAISERGSNTEAFF. In DNA form, the CDR3 reads TGTGCCATCAGTGAGAGGGGTTCGAACACTGAAGCTTTCTTT. V usage is TRBV10-3 and J usage is TRBJ1-1, with a tentative D call TRBD1 (5 bases). Germline CDR1 reads ENHRY; CDR2 reads SYGVKD. Trimming shortened V by 2 bases and J by 1 base, and 8 bases separated the two germline ends. The CDR3 sequence is 14 residues long.

There are a few counts of this clonotype. In a library made to pick up alpha chains, this beta chain is a stray read with a size that means little. The chain links TRBV11-3 to TRBJ2-3; D uncertain. The CDR3 extends over 13 amino acids. The V end was cut by 4 bases, the J end by 0 bases, with 5 bases between. The germline V gene has CDR1 SGHNT and CDR2 YENEEA. The CDR3, as DNA: TGTGCCAGCAGCTCCTACAGCACAGATACGCAGTATTTT. Translating it yields CASSSYSTDTQYF.

For this clonotype: This beta chain slipped into a library made for alpha chains as a stray read, so its size is not meaningful. This chain uses TRBV27 with TRBJ1-2; no clear D. V was shortened by 0 bases and J by 9 bases, with 11 bases between the two germline ends. This CDR3 spans 13 amino acids. Germline V gene data show CDR1 as MNHEY and CDR2 as SMNVEV (reference sequence). The CDR3 coding sequence is TGTGCCAGCAGTTTATCCGATTCCTTAAGCTACACCTTC. Protein: CASSLSDSLSYTF.

This clonotype has more than one count but fewer than ten. Possible read error: a much larger clone is one base away. The library was prepared for alpha chains; this beta chain is a stray read, so its frequency means little. This sequence joins TRBV7-2 and TRBJ2-3; D not resolved. In germline, CDR1 is SGHTA, CDR2 FQGNSA. CDR3 length equals 15 residues. The ends were cut back, 5 bases at V and 0 bases at J, with 12 bases in the middle. The chain's CDR3 is CASSRVDLSTDTQYF. CDR3 bases: TGTGCCAGCAGCCGGGTGGACCTTAGCACAGATACGCAGTATTTT.

This clonotype is categorized as large (0.1 to 1%). This beta chain is off target for a library built for alpha chains, so its abundance means little. The chain has TRBV10-3 and TRBJ2-5; 9 nucleotides match TRBD1. Germline loops: CDR1 ENHRY, CDR2 SYGVKD. The CDR3 is 14 amino acids. V dropped 10 bases and J dropped 5; count of bases not matched to a gene: 11. The CDR3 is CATEQGAGKETQYF. The CDR3 nucleotides read TGTGCCACAGAACAGGGGGCAGGGAAGGAGACCCAGTACTTC.

By proportion, this clonotype is medium-sized (0.01 to 0.1%). Within a library made for alpha chains, this beta chain is off target, and its count is uninformative. The chain carries TRBV28 and TRBJ1-1; D possibly corresponds to TRBD1 (5 bases). Between the trimmed V and J ends, which lost 5 bases and 3 bases, there was a span of 16 bases. This CDR3 comprises 15 residues. Looked up from germline, CDR1 is MDHEN and CDR2 is SYDVKM. CDR3 protein: CASSTRGGRDTEAFF. CDR3 in DNA: TGTGCCAGCAGTACCCGGGGGGGTAGGGACACTGAAGCTTTCTTT.

By its share, this clonotype is medium-sized. This beta chain turned up in a library designed for alpha chains; as an off-target read, its abundance says little. The V call is TRBV7-8, the J call TRBJ1-4; 7 bases fit TRBD1. Germline trimming cut 5 bases from V and 7 bases from J; bases unmatched to any gene: 7. Germline CDR1 and CDR2: SGHVS and FQNEAQ. The CDR3 sequence is 14 residues long. This chain's CDR3 is CASSTGQDTEKLFF. CDR3 in DNA: TGTGCCAGCAGCACCGGACAGGATACTGAAAAACTGTTTTTT.

This clonotype is medium-sized (0.01 to 0.1%) in the sample. This beta chain came through as a stray read in a library set up for alpha chains, and its size says little. CDR3 amino acids: CASSPSWGRDTQYF. Here the CDR3 DNA reads TGTGCCAGCAGTCCGTCGTGGGGCAGAGATACGCAGTATTTT. V gene TRBV28 combines with J gene TRBJ2-3; D may be TRBD1 (5 bases). The CDR3 is 14 residues long. V lost 5 bases and J 5 bases, leaving 14 bases between the germline ends. In germline, CDR1 is MDHEN, CDR2 SYDVKM. Using reference TRBV28 and TRBJ2-3 for the parts outside the CDR3, the full variable domain is DVKVTQSSRYLVKRTGEKVFLECVQDMDHENMFWYRQDPGLGLRLIYFSYDVKMKEKGDIPEGYSVSREKKERFSLILESASTNQTSMYLCASSPSWGRDTQYFGPGTRLTVL.

On this clonotype itself: This beta chain represents an off-target read in a library built for alpha chains; its size is of limited meaning. The genes are TRBV3-1 and TRBJ1-2; the D gene is possibly TRBD1 (6 bases). Trimming pared 1 base from V and 6 bases from J, leaving 15 bases between. Germline CDR1 LGHDT, CDR2 YNNKEL (reference sequence). The CDR3 is made up of 15 amino acids. The CDR3 bases are TGTGCCAGCAGCCAAGCCGGGGGCGCATGGGATGGCTACACCTTC. As protein: CASSQAGGAWDGYTF.

By share, this clonotype ranks as medium-sized (0.01 to 0.1%). A library made for alpha chains picked up this beta chain off target, so its size means little. V and J are TRBV28 and TRBJ2-7; no clear D. Germline CDR1 and CDR2: MDHEN and SYDVKM. V was pared by 7 bases and J by 4 bases, with 8 bases between. The CDR3 covers 11 residues. CDR3 bases: TGTGCCAGCACGAGTTATTACGAGCAGTACTTC. It translates to CASTSYYEQYF.

This clonotype is labeled as medium-sized (0.01 to 0.1%). Because this beta chain is a stray read in a library intended to capture alpha chains, its abundance should not be given much weight. DNA of the CDR3: TGTGCCAGCAGTTACTCCTTCAAGGGGGGGGCAGATACGCAGTATTTT. It is translated as CASSYSFKGGADTQYF. This chain connects TRBV6-6 to TRBJ2-3; D perhaps matches TRBD2 (7 bases). V lost 0 bases, J lost 4 bases, and 14 bases lay in between. This CDR3 is 16 amino acids long. Germline assignment: CDR1 MNHNY and CDR2 SVGAGI (reference sequence).

This clonotype qualifies as medium-sized. This beta chain is a stray sequence in a library constructed for alpha chains; its clone size is not meaningful. This chain links TRBV7-6 with TRBJ1-1, with D perhaps matching TRBD1 (6 bases). V shed 0 bases and J shed 4 bases, with 12 bases lying between them. This CDR3 has 15 amino acids. From germline, CDR1 is SGHVS and CDR2 FNYEAQ. Written as DNA, the CDR3 is TGTGCCAGCAGCTTAGCGGGGGGCGTTGCCACTGAAGCTTTCTTT. This gives the protein CASSLAGGVATEAFF.

This clonotype appeared a few times. This beta chain is an unintended read in a library built for alpha chains; its size means little. V is TRBV28 and J is TRBJ2-7; 7 bases are shared with TRBD1. The CDR3 sequence is 15 residues long. Trimming took 5 bases from V and 5 from J; bases not matched to a gene: 12. Germline V gene sequence: CDR1 MDHEN, CDR2 SYDVKM. The CDR3: CASSLSSDRTNEQYF. Written as DNA, the CDR3 is TGTGCCAGCAGTCTCTCCTCGGACAGGACAAACGAGCAGTACTTC.

This clonotype was recorded only once. In a library made to pick up alpha chains, this beta chain is a stray read with a size that means little. This sequence joins TRBV6-2 or TRBV6-3 and TRBJ2-7; D is perhaps TRBD1 (5 bases). CDR1 and CDR2 (germline): MNHEY, SVGEGT. This CDR3 has 15 residues. V lost 5 bases, J lost 2 bases, and 16 bases lay in between. The CDR3 reads CASSKTAPLTYEQYF. CDR3 DNA: TGTGCCAGCAGTAAGACAGCTCCTCTTACCTACGAGCAGTACTTC.

By proportion, this clonotype is large (0.1 to 1%). For a library built for alpha chains, this beta chain is a stray read; little rests on its size. The rearrangement uses TRBV10-3 and TRBJ2-2; D is possibly TRBD1 (6 bases). The V end lost 8 bases, the J end lost 2 bases, and 9 bases lay between the germline ends. CDR3 length equals 13 residues. CDR1 ENHRY and CDR2 SYGVKD come from the germline V gene. The CDR3 DNA reads as TGTGCCATCCCGGGACAAAACACCGGGGAGCTGTTTTTT. Its translation: CAIPGQNTGELFF.

In its sample, this clonotype ranks as medium-sized. A library prepared for alpha chains yielded this beta chain as an off-target read; its size is of little meaning. This sequence joins TRBV11-2 and TRBJ2-4, with D perhaps TRBD1 (6 bases). The CDR3 totals 16 residues. In germline, CDR1 is SGHAT, CDR2 FQNNGV. Trimming removed 1 base from V and 0 bases from J, with 10 bases in between. DNA of the CDR3: TGTGCCAGCAGCTTAGGGACAGCCCTAGCCAAAAACATTCAGTACTTC. It specifies CASSLGTALAKNIQYF.

This clonotype is classed as medium-sized (0.01 to 0.1%). Since it is a stray read in a library aimed at alpha chains, this beta chain has a size that is not meaningful. The chain has TRBV6-5 and TRBJ1-1, with 7 positions matching TRBD1. CDR1 MNHEY and CDR2 SVGAGI come from the germline V gene. The CDR3 totals 14 residues. V shed 2 bases, J shed 6 bases, and the junction held 6 bases outside the gene matches. The CDR3 DNA sequence: TGTGCCAGCAGTTACGGGGAGGGGACAGCTGAAGCTTTCTTT. Encoded protein: CASSYGEGTAEAFF.

This clonotype counts as medium-sized. This beta chain appears as a stray read in a library generated for alpha chains; its size is not informative. The V gene is TRBV6-1, the J gene TRBJ2-1; perhaps TRBD2 as D (6 bases). Trimming took 6 bases from V and 1 from J, leaving 13 bases between them. The CDR3 totals 15 residues. In germline, CDR1 is MNHNS, CDR2 SASEGT. The DNA of the CDR3 is TGTGCCAGCAGCCCCGGGAGTGGGTCCTACAATGAGCAGTTCTTC. This sequence encodes CASSPGSGSYNEQFF.

In the case of this clonotype: Being off target in a library aimed at alpha chains, this beta chain has a size of little meaning. The chain employs TRBV29-1 and TRBJ2-5; D might be TRBD1 (5 bases). Germline CDR1 and CDR2: SQVTM and ANQGSEA. The V and J ends lost 3 bases and 2 bases respectively, with 13 bases between them. The CDR3 length is 14 residues. DNA of the CDR3: TGCAGCGTTGACGCGACCGCAGGGCAAGAGACCCAGTACTTC. Translation gives CSVDATAGQETQYF.

This clonotype ranks as medium-sized (0.01 to 0.1%). Found in a library prepared for alpha chains, this beta chain is an off-target read, and its abundance has little meaning. CDR3 bases: TGTGCCAGCAGCTCCGCACGAGACAGGGGGCTCCGTCTAGCGAACACTGAAGCTTTCTTT. Protein product: CASSSARDRGLRLANTEAFF. The rearrangement joins TRBV6-5 to TRBJ1-1, with 10 bases that match TRBD1. The CDR3 runs to 20 residues. V shed 6 bases and J 1 base; nucleotides not matched to a gene: 20. Germline-derived CDR1 and CDR2 are MNHEY and SVGAGI.

In the case of this clonotype: This beta chain is an off-target read within a library intended for alpha chains, so its frequency means little. The rearrangement joins TRBV6-2 or TRBV6-3 to TRBJ2-3; the D call may be TRBD1 or TRBD2 (6 bases each). The CDR3 totals 14 residues. Germline V CDR1 and CDR2: MNHEY, SVGEGT. V was pared by 6 bases and J by 5 bases, with 15 bases between. CDR3 nucleotide sequence: TGTGCCAGCAGGTGGGGGGCCCTGGGAGATACGCAGTATTTT. Translating it yields CASRWGALGDTQYF.

This clonotype is medium-sized. This beta chain slipped into a library made for alpha chains as a stray read, so its size is not meaningful. This chain links TRBV5-6 with TRBJ2-1; either TRBD1 or TRBD2 may supply D (6 bases each). Deletions cut 3 bases from V and 6 bases from J, with 13 bases between. The CDR3 is made up of 14 amino acids. Per the germline V gene, CDR1 is SGHDT and CDR2 is YYEEEE. The CDR3 nucleotides are TGTGCCAGCAGCTGGGCGGAGGGGGGCAATGAGCAGTTCTTC. Amino acid sequence: CASSWAEGGNEQFF.

This clonotype counts as medium-sized (0.01 to 0.1%). Since the library was made to target alpha chains, this beta chain is a stray read and its abundance is not meaningful. The chain uses TRBV3-1 and TRBJ2-7; 11 nucleotides line up with TRBD2. The CDR3 is made up of 17 amino acids. From germline, CDR1 is LGHDT and CDR2 YNNKEL (reference sequence). After removal of 1 base from V and 5 bases from J, the junction contained 10 bases not matched to a gene. The CDR3 region is CASSQGTSGLRAHEQYF. The CDR3 region has the DNA TGTGCCAGCAGCCAAGGGACTAGCGGGCTCAGAGCGCACGAGCAGTACTTC.